This TCR beta chain was observed in a study of cytomegalovirus exposure and HLA in healthy donors. Broader study findings: Most TCR beta V segments were productive about 90% or about 30% of the time in an earlier analysis. Donors were assumed by presence/absence analyses to have roughly uniform sequencing depth.

The germline V gene has CDR1 LNHDA and CDR2 SQIVND (reference sequence). V gave up 9 bases and J gave up 3 bases; unmatched junction bases: 4. This CDR3 contains 12 residues. Researchers ran the PCR with 60 Vbeta and 13 Jbeta primers. Only in-frame clones appear in the TCRdb table, and some are missing; sequencing was by immunoSEQ multiplex PCR. Seen here are over 85,000 clones, just over 75% observed once, and the top ten hold 0.57%. A word on this clone: Antigen specificity is unknown.

The receptor comes from a man between 25 and 39 years old in good health and CMV-seronegative. Sequenced material: PBMCs. The J gene is TRBJ1-1, the V gene TRBV19; 7 bases agree with TRBD1. CDR3 DNA sequence: TGTGCCAGCACGGACAGGTACACTGAAGCTTTCTTT. Translation gives CASTDRYTEAFF.